This entry concerns a single T cell receptor (beta chain). The junction had 3 bases not matched to a gene; V was cut back by 3 bases and J by 0 bases. This CDR3 comprises 15 residues. Germline CDR1 is SGHTA and CDR2 is FQGNSA. This sample is part of a study of shared clonotypes between healthy human individuals. Sequencing used immunoSEQ multiplex PCR; TCRdb keeps in-frame clones, though not all of them. The sample carries over a million clones, about four fifths recorded once. The TCR was taken from a man younger than 35 in good health. Some clones in this sample may be carry-over from other donors' samples. Sequencing was performed on memory CD4+ T cells from PBMCs. Sample subset: CD45RA-negative fraction. The chain recombines TRBV7-2 with TRBJ2-3; 7 bases agree with TRBD2. Here the CDR3 DNA reads TGTGCCAGCAGCTTTCTAGCGGTTAGCACAGATACGCAGTATTTT. It is translated as CASSFLAVSTDTQYF.